This entry lists 14 T cell receptor beta chains sequenced from one sample in a study of T cells in Graves' hyperthyroidism and ophthalmopathy. It was RNA transcripts that yielded the amplified TCR beta CDR3 regions. First-round RT-PCR of the TCR CDR3 relied on the HTBI primer set. TCRdb ran MiXCR on the multiplex PCR reads and lists one entry per CDR3 protein. The sample lists over 700,000 distinct CDR3 sequences; approximately 40% were seen once. The sequenced sample was blood. These TCRs come from a woman between 40 and 50 years old with Graves' hyperthyroidism.

The V gene is TRBV5-1, the J gene TRBJ2-5, with D possibly TRBD1 on 5 matching bases. V was cut by 0 bases and J by 2 bases, with 11 bases left in between. CDR3 length equals 15 residues. Germline assignment: CDR1 SGHRS and CDR2 YFSETQ. The CDR3 DNA reads TGCGCCAGCAGCTTGGGGACACGAGGTCAAGAGACCCAGTACTTC. It specifies CASSLGTRGQETQYF. Filled out from reference TRBV5-1 and TRBJ2-5, the complete variable domain reads KAGVTQTPRYLIKTRGQQVTLSCSPISGHRSVSWYQQTPGQGLQFLFEYFSETQRNKGNFPGRFSGRQFSNSRSEMNVSTLELGDSALYLCASSLGTRGQETQYFGPGTRLLVL.

Here the CDR3 reads CASSWGLLSTNEKLFF. CDR3 nucleotides: TGTGCCAGCAGCTGGGGCCTACTTAGTACTAATGAAAAACTGTTTTTT. V usage is TRBV12-3 or TRBV12-4 and J usage is TRBJ1-4; perhaps TRBD1 as D (5 bases). Between the trimmed V and J ends, which lost 6 bases and 2 bases, there was a span of 16 bases. The length of the CDR3 is 16 residues.

This clonotype was recorded a few times. This chain connects TRBV9 to TRBJ2-5; TRBD2 matches at 9 bases. Germline assignment: CDR1 SGDLS and CDR2 YYNGEE. Trimming removed 1 base from V and 5 bases from J; junction bases left unmatched: 12. The CDR3 length is 17 residues. The DNA for the CDR3 is TGTGCCAGCAGCGTATGGAGTAGCGGGGGTGCAGGGGAGACCCAGTACTTC. It codes for CASSVWSSGGAGETQYF. Complete variable domain (other parts from reference TRBV9 and TRBJ2-5): DSGVTQTPKHLITATGQRVTLRCSPRSGDLSVYWYQQSLDQGLQFLIQYYNGEERAKGNILERFSAQQFPDLHSELNLSSLELGDSALYFCASSVWSSGGAGETQYFGPGTRLLVL.

CDR3 sequence: CASSRGGTSNYEQYF. DNA for the CDR3: TGTGCCAGCAGCCGGGGGGGGACTAGCAACTACGAGCAGTACTTC. This sequence joins TRBV12-3 or TRBV12-4 and TRBJ2-7; 9 nucleotides agree with TRBD2. The junction had 9 bases not matched to a gene; V was cut back by 6 bases and J by 3 bases. This CDR3 comprises 15 residues.

This clonotype appeared a few times. This chain joins TRBV12-3 or TRBV12-4 and TRBJ2-7, with no clear D. V was trimmed by 3 bases and J by 0 bases, leaving 12 bases between them. This CDR3 region has 15 residues. The CDR3 region is CASSLGSPSSYEQYF. The CDR3 region has the DNA TGTGCCAGCAGTTTGGGCAGTCCAAGCTCCTACGAGCAGTACTTC.

V gene TRBV30 combines with J gene TRBJ1-2, with D possibly TRBD1 on 5 matching bases. The V and J ends lost 7 bases and 8 bases respectively, with 20 bases between them. Germline V gene lookup returns CDR1 GTSNPN and CDR2 SVGIG (reference sequence). The CDR3 extends over 13 amino acids. CDR3 nucleotides: TGTGCCTTACAAGACAGAGACAAGAGGGGCTACACCTTC. Translating gives CALQDRDKRGYTF.

Comments on this clonotype: Compared with germline, one end of the junction differs, possibly owing to a read error. The gene calls are TRBV5-1 and TRBJ1-1; weak D call: TRBD1 (5 bases). The CDR3 loop spans 15 amino acids. Germline values: CDR1 SGHRS, CDR2 YFSETQ. The CDR3 nucleotides are TGTGCCAGCAGCTTGATGCAGGGAGGTGCCGCTGAAGCTTTCTTT. Translated: CASSLMQGGAAEAFF.

This clonotype was seen a handful of times. This chain connects TRBV4-3 to TRBJ1-1; no clear D gene. Germline values: CDR1 LGHNA, CDR2 YSLEER. The CDR3 is 14 residues long. Between the trimmed V and J ends, which lost 0 bases and 3 bases, there was a span of 8 bases. DNA for the CDR3: TGCGCCAGCAGCCAAGATTTGTGGGACACTGAAGCTTTCTTT. Residues: CASSQDLWDTEAFF.

This clonotype has a count of ten or more. The chain carries TRBV20-1 and TRBJ1-3; the D gene is possibly TRBD1 (6 bases). Germline CDR1 and CDR2: DFQATT and SNEGSKA (reference sequence). The CDR3 runs 12 residues. The V end lost 4 bases, the J end lost 4 bases, and 8 bases lay between the germline ends. CDR3 in amino acids: CSATGQGNTIYF. Here the CDR3 DNA reads TGCAGTGCTACCGGACAGGGAAACACCATATATTTT.

The chain carries TRBV20-1 and TRBJ2-4; D is perhaps TRBD1 (5 bases). Trimming removed 0 bases at V and 5 bases at J, with 11 bases between. There are 14 residues in the CDR3. Germline V gene data show CDR1 as DFQATT and CDR2 as SNEGSKA (reference sequence). The CDR3 spells CSARDAGRENIQYF. For the CDR3, the DNA is TGCAGTGCTAGAGATGCAGGGCGAGAAAACATTCAGTACTTC.

This clonotype was found many times. This chain connects TRBV7-9 to TRBJ1-1; TRBD1 is a possible D gene (5 bases). V dropped 5 bases and J dropped 6 bases, with 19 bases sitting between them. This CDR3 is built from 15 residues. Germline V gives CDR1 SEHNR, CDR2 FQNEAQ (reference sequence). CDR3 region: CASSPPQGAVSEAFF. The CDR3 nucleotides are TGTGCCAGCAGCCCCCCGCAGGGAGCGGTCTCTGAAGCTTTCTTT.

The chain recombines TRBV12-3 or TRBV12-4 with TRBJ1-5, with a weak D call TRBD1 (5 bases). CDR3 size: 14 residues. The ends were cut back, 6 bases at V and 9 bases at J, with 18 bases in the middle. The CDR3 DNA is TGTGCCAGCAGCAAAAACCAGGGAGCGGGGCCCCAGCATTTT. This encodes CASSKNQGAGPQHF.

The CDR3 sequence: CASSNQGSGANVLTF. The CDR3 bases are TGTGCCAGCAGCAACCAGGGTTCTGGGGCCAACGTCCTGACTTTC. J is TRBJ2-6 and V is TRBV6-1, with a possible D match to TRBD1 (5 bases). Germline lookup yields CDR1 MNHNS and CDR2 SASEGT. Trimming took off 6 bases at V and 1 base at J, with 10 bases between the two ends. The CDR3 spans 15 residues.

This clonotype was counted at least ten times. The chain combines TRBV19 with TRBJ2-6, with D possibly called TRBD1 or TRBD2 (6 bases each). The CDR3 loop spans 17 amino acids. V was clipped by 0 bases and J by 2 bases, with 11 bases between them. Looked up from germline, CDR1 is LNHDA and CDR2 is SQIVND (reference sequence). As DNA, the CDR3 is TGTGCCAGTAGTATAGATTATGGGGGGCCTGGGGCCAACGTCCTGACTTTC. Its protein is CASSIDYGGPGANVLTF. Full variable domain (outside the CDR3, taken from reference TRBV19 and TRBJ2-6): DGGITQSPKYLFRKEGQNVTLSCEQNLNHDAMYWYRQDPGQGLRLIYYSQIVNDFQKGDIAEGYSVSREKKESFPLTVTSAQKNPTAFYLCASSIDYGGPGANVLTFGAGSRLTVL.